This entry concerns a single T cell receptor beta chain. It has no known antigen specificity. No much larger clone exists at a distance of one base, and base qualities are not known. This entry belongs to a study of beta chain features in type 1 diabetes (dated by TCRdb to the late 2010s). General notes on the study: No differences in mean age, gender distribution, total cell number or subset yield were found between patients and healthy donors. Regulatory and stem cell-like memory subsets were obtained from only 8 patients and roughly 8 healthy donors, while naive and central memory subsets were obtained from all 30 or so donors. A total of 90 million to 130 million sorted cells were examined across all samples, and a strong correlation was observed between cell number per subset and RNA yield. The study compared the TCRB repertoires of sorted circulating CD4+ T cell subsets in recently diagnosed type 1 diabetes patients with those in matched healthy donors.

The entire amount of isolated RNA was reverse transcribed using the High Capacity cDNA Reverse Transcription Kit, so the sequenced TCRB transcripts were expressed ones. Naive, central memory and regulatory T cell samples underwent deep immunoSEQ sequencing, averaging around 3.6 million total reads per sample. After sorted cells were lysed in RLT buffer, RNA was extracted with DNase-treated RNeasy Micro or Mini kits, with the choice depending on cell number. Each cell subset was processed on its own to prevent cross-contamination, while patient and healthy donor samples were processed together. Using the immunoSEQ multiplex PCR, TCRB sequences were amplified from cDNA into 87-bp fragments spanning the CDR3 region. The amplicons were sequenced using the Illumina HiSeq platform. As for the original processing: PCR bias was computationally corrected using synthetic template baselines, reads within Hamming distance 2 were collapsed, and singletons that could not be merged were discarded. Reads were aligned to IMGT to assign V, D and J genes, CDR3 length, and insertions or deletions at six rearrangement sites. Within each subset, clonotype counts were normalized to sorted cell number, after which true diversity and Gini coefficients were computed with the tcR R package. The overlap coefficient, calculated on TCRB nucleotide sequences, was used to measure repertoire sharing. Out-of-frame TCRB sequences from naive cells were analyzed as a proxy for the pre-selection repertoire. TCRdb provides this immuneACCESS table in a form limited to in-frame rearrangements. Some clones are lacking; in checked studies, under half of them reflect an unresolved V gene, and why the rest are absent is not known. V, J and clone size reflect that table, while D and trimming were determined from the DNA. Counted in this sample were approximately 360,000 clones; over 10% of them appeared once. The top ten clonotypes cover 0.0095% to 0.011% of the sample.

For CDR1 and CDR2, the germline V gene lists SGHAT and FQNNGV. V and J lose 2 bases and 1 base, and a span of 12 bases separates them. The CDR3 measures 15 amino acids from cysteine to phenylalanine. Only the CDR3 part of the read is kept: 45 bases, read in frame from the first base. A single peripheral blood draw of approximately 110 mL on average was collected from each donor into heparinised tubes. Using a panel that included CD45RO, CCR7, CD25, CD127, CD95 and CD27, naive, central memory, regulatory and stem cell-like memory CD4+ T cells were sorted on a BD FACSAria II. A purity above 98% was achieved for all sorted populations. PBMCs were isolated immediately by Lymphoprep density gradient centrifugation and stained directly without culture. To minimize batch effects, samples were stained and sorted in pairs, one healthy donor with one patient per experiment. Broader findings and caveats from the paper: Naive, central memory and regulatory TCRB repertoires appeared more similar among patients than among healthy donors. PCR might favor shorter templates, but patient and control samples were amplified and corrected together, so any skew would affect both groups equally. Because the HLA sub-analyses included only small numbers of individuals, any influence of HLA type on TCRB rearrangement was left unresolved. Because cDNA was sequenced instead of genomic DNA, activated cells with high expression could be over-represented, although the groups did not differ in activation or CD3 levels. At VDJ recombination sites, patients with type 1 diabetes made fewer insertions and deleted more nucleotides, a pattern implying thymic rearrangement abnormalities. In all four CD4+ subsets, TCRB CDR3 length was moderately but significantly shorter in type 1 diabetes patients.

The clonotype was recovered from a woman aged 18 to 35 with type 1 diabetes. The chain links TRBV11-2 with TRBJ2-7; TRBD1 could be the D gene, as 6 bases match. Sequenced input: naive CD4+ T cells from blood. Read against the paper, the sample's cell subset or site label means: true naive CD4+ T cells. The CDR3 protein sequence reads: CASSLSPGVSYEQYF. The DNA sequence is TGTGCCAGCAGCTTATCCCCAGGGGTTTCCTACGAGCAGTACTTC.